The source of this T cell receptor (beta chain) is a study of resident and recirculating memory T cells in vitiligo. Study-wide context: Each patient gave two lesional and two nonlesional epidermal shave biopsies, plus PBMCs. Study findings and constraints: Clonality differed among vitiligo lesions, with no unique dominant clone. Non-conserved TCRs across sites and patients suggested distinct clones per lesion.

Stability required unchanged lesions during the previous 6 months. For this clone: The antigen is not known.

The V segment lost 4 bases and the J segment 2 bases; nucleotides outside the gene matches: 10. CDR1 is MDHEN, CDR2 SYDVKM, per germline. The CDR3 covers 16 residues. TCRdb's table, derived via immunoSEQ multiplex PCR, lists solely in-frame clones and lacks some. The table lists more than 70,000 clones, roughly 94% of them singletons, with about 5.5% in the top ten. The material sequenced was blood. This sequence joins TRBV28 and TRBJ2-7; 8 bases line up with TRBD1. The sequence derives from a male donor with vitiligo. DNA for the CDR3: TGTGCCAGCAGTTCGGGGGCAGGGGGCGGAACCTACGAGCAGTACTTC. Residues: CASSSGAGGGTYEQYF.